One sample yielded the 28 T cell receptor beta chains listed below, sequenced in a study of blood T cell repertoires in COVID-19. Clones were read by immunoSEQ multiplex PCR, and TCRdb kept only the in-frame ones, dropping some. The sample yields 150,000 to 200,000 clones, around 87% seen once. The specimen sequenced was PBMCs or T cells enriched from blood (not recorded which). Every receptor here comes from a woman between 50 and 59 years old who had recovered from COVID-19.

CDR3 protein: CASSQDFGNYGYTF. The CDR3 DNA follows: TGCGCCAGCAGCCAAGATTTCGGGAACTATGGCTACACCTTC. The chain employs TRBV4-3 and TRBJ1-2; D call uncertain. Germline CDR1 is LGHNA and CDR2 is YSLEER. CDR3 length equals 14 residues. V lost 0 bases and J 2 bases, leaving 7 bases between the germline ends.

This rearrangement joins TRBV6-5 to TRBJ2-7; 9 nucleotides align to TRBD1. This CDR3 spans 13 amino acids. V shed 7 bases and J 3 bases; nucleotides not matched to a gene: 4. The V gene's germline CDR1 is MNHEY and CDR2 SVGAGI. For the CDR3, the DNA is TGTGCCAGCATGGACAGGGGTCGCTACGAGCAGTACTTC. Amino acid sequence: CASMDRGRYEQYF.

The chain is built from TRBV19 and TRBJ1-1, with 7 positions matching TRBD1. CDR1 is LNHDA, CDR2 SQIVND, per germline (reference sequence). The CDR3 contains 14 residues. V shed 8 bases and J 1 base; nucleotides not matched to a gene: 7. The CDR3 DNA follows: TGTGCCAGTGATAGCAGGGGGTGGAACACTGAAGCTTTCTTT. Amino acid sequence: CASDSRGWNTEAFF.

The V gene is TRBV3-1 (or the pseudogene TRBV3-2), the J gene TRBJ1-1, with D unclear. This CDR3 is built from 13 residues. In germline, CDR1 is LGHDT, CDR2 YNNKEL (reference sequence). The germline V and J ends were trimmed by 4 bases and 7 bases, with 13 bases remaining between them. CDR3 loop: CASSPGGGGEAFF. In DNA, the CDR3 is TGTGCCAGCAGCCCAGGAGGAGGAGGTGAAGCTTTCTTT.

The genes are TRBV4-2 and TRBJ2-5, with a possible D match to TRBD2 (5 bases). Germline V gene sequence: CDR1 LGHNA, CDR2 YNFKEQ. The CDR3 has 14 amino acids. The V gene lost 1 base and the J gene lost 1 base, with 7 bases spanning the gap. The chain's CDR3 is CASSQGGPQETQYF. CDR3 DNA sequence: TGTGCCAGCAGCCAAGGAGGGCCCCAAGAGACCCAGTACTTC.

This chain connects TRBV7-8 to TRBJ1-1; perhaps TRBD1 as D (5 bases). V shed 5 bases and J shed 11 bases, with 18 bases lying between them. Germline-derived CDR1 and CDR2 are SGHVS and FQNEAQ. The CDR3 length is 13 residues. The CDR3 loop reads CASSELGRGLAFF. CDR3 coding DNA: TGTGCCAGCAGCGAATTAGGTCGGGGACTGGCTTTCTTT.

This clone was seen once. V usage is TRBV5-1 and J usage is TRBJ1-4; D ambiguous. The length of the CDR3 is 14 residues. Germline CDR1 and CDR2: SGHRS and YFSETQ. With 1 base removed from V and 0 bases from J, the gap between germline ends came to 4 bases. This CDR3 reads CASSLLATNEKLFF. CDR3 bases: TGCGCCAGCAGCTTGCTTGCAACTAATGAAAAACTGTTTTTT.

The V and J genes are TRBV6-5 and TRBJ2-7; D is possibly TRBD1 (5 bases). The germline V and J ends were trimmed by 8 bases and 6 bases, with 17 bases remaining between them. This CDR3 contains 13 residues. CDR1 and CDR2 (germline): MNHEY, SVGAGI. The CDR3 sequence: CASGVARGTEQYF. The CDR3 DNA sequence: TGTGCCAGCGGAGTAGCTAGGGGCACCGAGCAGTACTTC.

CDR3: CASSEAGQGVGLLGELFF. CDR3 sequence (DNA): TGTGCCAGCAGTGAAGCGGGACAGGGGGTGGGATTGCTCGGGGAGCTGTTTTTT. The gene calls are TRBV2 and TRBJ2-2; 11 bases match TRBD1. J lost 7 bases, V lost 0 bases, and 10 bases had no gene match. Looked up from germline, CDR1 is SNHLY and CDR2 is FYNNEI. The CDR3 covers 18 residues.

V is TRBV11-2 and J is TRBJ2-3; D is perhaps TRBD2 (5 bases). The germline CDR1 and CDR2 sequences are SGHAT and FQNNGV. Trimming removed 4 bases at V and 2 bases at J, with 10 bases between. This CDR3 is 14 amino acids long. The CDR3 here is CASSSSYDTDTQYF. CDR3 bases: TGTGCCAGCAGCTCTAGCTATGACACAGATACGCAGTATTTT.

A single count supports this clone. The chain combines TRBV11-3 with TRBJ2-1; perhaps TRBD2 as D (5 bases). Looked up from germline, CDR1 is SGHNT and CDR2 is YENEEA. The CDR3 has 13 amino acids. Trimming pared 5 bases from V and 5 bases from J, leaving 10 bases between. CDR3 region: CASSPTTNNEQFF. CDR3 bases: TGTGCCAGCAGCCCGACTACCAACAATGAGCAGTTCTTC. Supplemented by reference TRBV11-3 and TRBJ2-1, the full variable domain reads EAGVVQSPRYKIIEKKQPVAFWCNPISGHNTLYWYLQNLGQGPELLIRYENEEAVDDSQLPKDRFSAERLKGVDSTLKIQPAELGDSAVYLCASSPTTNNEQFFGPGTRLTVL.

This chain uses TRBV6-2 or TRBV6-3 with TRBJ2-1; no firm D call. CDR1 is MNHEY and CDR2 is SVGEGT in the germline V gene. V shed 2 bases and J shed 1 base, with 6 bases lying between them. The CDR3 contains 14 residues. CDR3 DNA sequence: TGTGCCAGCAGTTACCTACTGTCCTACAATGAGCAGTTCTTC. It yields the protein CASSYLLSYNEQFF.

The gene calls are TRBV2 and TRBJ2-2; perhaps TRBD2 as D (5 bases). The CDR3 is 13 amino acids. V lost 0 bases and J lost 13, with 12 bases in between. Germline V gene lookup returns CDR1 SNHLY and CDR2 FYNNEI. This CDR3 reads CASSEAPGNGLFF. In DNA, the CDR3 is TGTGCCAGCAGTGAAGCACCGGGGAATGGGCTGTTTTTT.

This chain connects TRBV3-1 (or the pseudogene TRBV3-2) to TRBJ2-3; the match to TRBD2 covers 7 bases. Germline V CDR1 and CDR2: LGHDT, YNNKEL (reference sequence). V lost 1 base to trimming and J lost 3 bases; unmatched junction nucleotides: 7. The CDR3 runs to 16 residues. The CDR3 spells CASSQVSAGLTDTQYF. The CDR3 bases are TGTGCCAGCAGCCAAGTTTCAGCGGGGTTGACAGATACGCAGTATTTT.

V is TRBV19 and J is TRBJ1-1; TRBD1 is a possible D gene (6 bases). Trimming removed 9 bases from V and 1 base from J, with 12 bases in between. Per germline, CDR1 LNHDA and CDR2 SQIVND (reference sequence). The CDR3 consists of 13 residues. The CDR3 here is CASTRQANTEAFF. CDR3 nucleotides: TGTGCCAGCACTCGACAGGCGAACACTGAAGCTTTCTTT.

This clone appeared once. The chain links TRBV7-2 to TRBJ2-1, with D tentatively TRBD1 (7 bases). The V end lost 5 bases, the J end lost 7 bases, and 21 bases lay between the germline ends. Per the germline V gene, CDR1 is SGHTA and CDR2 is FQGNSA. The CDR3 loop spans 16 amino acids. The CDR3 DNA reads TGTGCCAGCAGCACTATTCCAGGGGGGCCGAGGAATGAGCAGTTCTTC. As protein: CASSTIPGGPRNEQFF.

In DNA, the CDR3 is TGTGCCAGCAGTACAGGGTCCACCGGGGAGCTGTTTTTT. Translation: CASSTGSTGELFF. The rearrangement links TRBV7-3 to TRBJ2-2; weak D call: TRBD1 (6 bases). The V end lost 6 bases, the J end lost 4 bases, and 9 bases lay between the germline ends. The germline V gene has CDR1 SGHTA and CDR2 FQGTGA. This CDR3 has 13 amino acids.

The chain couples TRBV10-3 to TRBJ1-1; 9 bases are a match to TRBD1. The junction had 3 bases not matched to a gene; V was cut back by 4 bases and J by 3 bases. This CDR3 region has 14 residues. CDR1 and CDR2 from the germline V gene are ENHRY and SYGVKD. CDR3 protein: CAISVRQGDTEAFF. In DNA form, the CDR3 reads TGTGCCATCAGTGTTCGACAGGGGGACACTGAAGCTTTCTTT.

The CDR3 loop reads CASSLGPGLAGGPWETQYF. The CDR3 coding sequence is TGTGCCAGCAGCTTAGGCCCCGGACTAGCGGGGGGGCCATGGGAGACCCAGTACTTC. The chain combines TRBV11-2 with TRBJ2-5, with 15 bases aligning to TRBD2. CDR1 and CDR2 (germline): SGHAT, FQNNGV. This CDR3 has 19 amino acids. Germline trimming cut 1 base from V and 5 bases from J; bases unmatched to any gene: 11.

The J gene is TRBJ1-6, the V gene TRBV12-5; 8 bases are a match to TRBD1. V lost 7 bases, J lost 5 bases, and 10 bases stayed unmatched. The CDR3 consists of 16 residues. The germline V gene has CDR1 LGHNT and CDR2 FRNRAP. CDR3 residues: CASVGTGVSNNSPLHF. DNA of the CDR3: TGTGCTAGTGTCGGGACAGGCGTTTCCAATAATTCACCCCTCCACTTT.

The V gene is TRBV5-1, the J gene TRBJ1-1; no clear D. CDR3 length: 13 amino acids. Deletions cut 4 bases from V and 1 base from J, with 8 bases between. Germline V gene lookup returns CDR1 SGHRS and CDR2 YFSETQ. This chain's CDR3 is CASSPEWNTEAFF. CDR3 in DNA: TGCGCCAGCAGCCCAGAATGGAACACTGAAGCTTTCTTT.

This chain uses TRBV5-1 with TRBJ2-2, with D perhaps TRBD2 (6 bases). The CDR3 has 14 amino acids. The germline CDR1 and CDR2 sequences are SGHRS and YFSETQ. Trimming took 2 bases from V and 7 from J, leaving 12 bases between them. CDR3 sequence: CASSLGGRDGELFF. DNA for the CDR3: TGCGCCAGCAGCTTAGGAGGGAGAGACGGGGAGCTGTTTTTT.

This chain uses TRBV5-1 with TRBJ2-2; possible D gene TRBD1, 6 bases. This CDR3 has 15 residues. Trimming removed 4 bases at V and 5 bases at J, with 15 bases between. From germline, CDR1 is SGHRS and CDR2 YFSETQ. The CDR3 nucleotides are TGCGCCAGCAGCCCAGGGGTAGGAGAGACCGGGGAGCTGTTTTTT. Translation gives CASSPGVGETGELFF.

This sequence joins TRBV30 and TRBJ2-4, with TRBD1 matching over 9 bases. CDR3 size: 18 residues. The germline CDR1 and CDR2 sequences are GTSNPN and SVGIG (reference sequence). Trimming at V came to 0 bases and at J to 3 bases, leaving 12 bases not matched to a gene. The chain's CDR3 is CAWSVSGTGSLGKNIQYF. CDR3 sequence (DNA): TGTGCCTGGAGTGTATCCGGGACAGGGAGTCTGGGCAAAAACATTCAGTACTTC. Full variable domain (rest looked up from reference TRBV30 and TRBJ2-4): SQTIHQWPATLVQPVGSPLSLECTVEGTSNPNLYWYRQAAGRGLQLLFYSVGIGQISSEVPQNLSASRPQDRQFILSSKKLLLSDSGFYLCAWSVSGTGSLGKNIQYFGAGTRLSVL.

The V gene is TRBV15, the J gene TRBJ1-2; no clear D gene. The CDR3 length is 13 residues. Trimming removed 0 bases at V and 2 bases at J, with 4 bases between. CDR1 and CDR2 from the germline V gene are LNHNV and YYDKDF (reference sequence). The DNA for the CDR3 is TGTGCCACCAGCAGAGAGCGGAACTATGGCTACACCTTC. It translates to CATSRERNYGYTF.

CDR3 DNA: TGTGCCACCAGCAGAGACGGGACCGGGGAGCTGTTTTTT. This sequence encodes CATSRDGTGELFF. The chain joins TRBV15 to TRBJ2-2; D remains unclear. The CDR3 sequence is 13 residues long. Germline loops: CDR1 LNHNV, CDR2 YYDKDF (reference sequence). The germline V and J ends were trimmed by 0 bases and 5 bases, with 4 bases remaining between them. Using reference TRBV15 and TRBJ2-2 for the parts outside the CDR3, the full variable domain is DAMVIQNPRYQVTQFGKPVTLSCSQTLNHNVMYWYQQKSSQAPKLLFHYYDKDFNNEADTPDNFQSRRPNTSFCFLDIRSPGLGDTAMYLCATSRDGTGELFFGEGSRLTVL.

The rearrangement uses TRBV25-1 and TRBJ2-1; tentatively, D is TRBD2 (5 bases). This CDR3 spans 13 amino acids. Looked up from germline, CDR1 is MGHDK and CDR2 is SYGVNS. V gave up 8 bases and J gave up 2 bases, with 10 bases separating them. The CDR3 here is CASQGLTYNEQFF. The CDR3 region has the DNA TGTGCCAGCCAAGGACTGACCTACAATGAGCAGTTCTTC.

V usage is TRBV28 and J usage is TRBJ1-2; the D gene is possibly TRBD1 (6 bases). Trimming took 2 bases from V and 8 from J, leaving 12 bases between them. The CDR3 sequence is 13 residues long. Germline V gene sequence: CDR1 MDHEN, CDR2 SYDVKM. CDR3: CASSLKQGGGYTF. The CDR3 DNA is TGTGCCAGCAGTTTAAAACAGGGAGGGGGCTACACCTTC.